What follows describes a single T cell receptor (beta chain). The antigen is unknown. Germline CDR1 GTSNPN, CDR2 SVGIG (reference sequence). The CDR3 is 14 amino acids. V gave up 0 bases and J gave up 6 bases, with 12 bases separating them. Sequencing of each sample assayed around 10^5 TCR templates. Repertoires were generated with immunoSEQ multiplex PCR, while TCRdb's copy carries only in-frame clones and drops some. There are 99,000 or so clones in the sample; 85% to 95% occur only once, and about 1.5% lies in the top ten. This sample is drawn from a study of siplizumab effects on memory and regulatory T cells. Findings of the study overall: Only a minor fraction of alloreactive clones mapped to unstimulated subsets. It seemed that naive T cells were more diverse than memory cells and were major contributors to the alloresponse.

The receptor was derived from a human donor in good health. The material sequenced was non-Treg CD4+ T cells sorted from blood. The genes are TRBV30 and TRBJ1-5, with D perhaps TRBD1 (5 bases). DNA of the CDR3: TGTGCCTGGAGTGTAGGCCAGGGAAGTCAGCCCCAGCATTTT. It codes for CAWSVGQGSQPQHF.